The clone carrying this T cell receptor beta chain was recorded once. As yet, its antigen is unknown. These data originate in a study of T cell responses to AZD1222 COVID-19 vaccine. General observations from the study: In a largely white British group with more females than males, clonal diversity was possibly underestimated. Spike-specific TCR depth and breadth grew after two AZD1222 doses.

TCRdb's table, derived via immunoSEQ multiplex PCR, lists solely in-frame clones and lacks some. Here the sample spans approximately 120,000 clones, 70% to 90% being singletons. The origin of this receptor is an adult in good health. Material: peripheral blood, obtained on day 0 of AZD1222 vaccination.

CDR3 DNA: TGCAGCGCGGAGACAGGGGCCGGCACTGAAGCTTTCTTT. Translated: CSAETGAGTEAFF. The gene calls are TRBV29-1 and TRBJ1-1, with 8 positions matching TRBD1. This CDR3 spans 13 amino acids. Germline CDR1 SQVTM, CDR2 ANQGSEA. The V and J ends lost 7 bases and 4 bases, in that order; junction bases with no gene match: 8.